Shown below are 2 T cell receptor beta chains from a single sample sequenced in a study of T cell responses to AZD1222 COVID-19 vaccine. Some clones are missing from TCRdb's copy, which holds only in-frame ones; the method was immunoSEQ multiplex PCR. The repertoire includes about 170,000 clones, around 88% of them detected once, and about 1% sits in the top ten. The material sequenced was peripheral blood, taken 28 days after the second AZD1222 dose. The source is an adult who received the AZD1222 COVID-19 vaccine.

The chain has TRBV30 and TRBJ1-3, with unresolved D. In germline, CDR1 is GTSNPN, CDR2 SVGIG (reference sequence). The CDR3 consists of 15 residues. V lost 2 bases, J lost 5 bases, and 16 bases lay in between. The DNA of the CDR3 is TGTGCCTGGAGTCCAGGACGTAACAATAGAAACACCATATATTTT. This sequence encodes CAWSPGRNNRNTIYF.

This sequence joins TRBV5-1 and TRBJ2-3; 7 bases fit TRBD1. The CDR3 contains 18 residues. Germline-derived CDR1 and CDR2 are SGHRS and YFSETQ. V shed 0 bases, J shed 0 bases, and the junction held 10 bases outside the gene matches. In DNA, the CDR3 is TGCGCCAGCAGCTTGGCCCTAGGGACAGTTGCTAGCACAGATACGCAGTATTTT. Its protein product is CASSLALGTVASTDTQYF. The full variable domain, its missing parts supplied by reference TRBV5-1 and TRBJ2-3, is KAGVTQTPRYLIKTRGQQVTLSCSPISGHRSVSWYQQTPGQGLQFLFEYFSETQRNKGNFPGRFSGRQFSNSRSEMNVSTLELGDSALYLCASSLALGTVASTDTQYFGPGTRLTVL.